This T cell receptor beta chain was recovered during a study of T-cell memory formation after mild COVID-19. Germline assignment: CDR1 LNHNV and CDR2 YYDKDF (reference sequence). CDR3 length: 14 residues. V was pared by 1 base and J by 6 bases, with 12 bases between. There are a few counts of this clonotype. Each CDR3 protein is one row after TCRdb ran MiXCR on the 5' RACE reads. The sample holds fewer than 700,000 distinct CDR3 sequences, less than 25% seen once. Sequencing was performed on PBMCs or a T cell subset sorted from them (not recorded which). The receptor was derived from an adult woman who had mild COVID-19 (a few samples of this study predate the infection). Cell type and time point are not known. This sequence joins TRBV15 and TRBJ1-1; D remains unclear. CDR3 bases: TGTGCCACCAGCAGAGGACCAGCGTCCTCTGAAGCTTTCTTT. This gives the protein CATSRGPASSEAFF. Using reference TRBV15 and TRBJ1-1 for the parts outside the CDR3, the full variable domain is DAMVIQNPRYQVTQFGKPVTLSCSQTLNHNVMYWYQQKSSQAPKLLFHYYDKDFNNEADTPDNFQSRRPNTSFCFLDIRSPGLGDTAMYLCATSRGPASSEAFFGQGTRLTVV.